The 18 T cell receptor beta chains below were found in one sample sequenced in a study of cytomegalovirus exposure and HLA in healthy donors. Primers included in the PCR were 60 Vbeta and 13 Jbeta primers. Generated by immunoSEQ multiplex PCR, the TCRdb table keeps only in-frame clones and is missing some. The sample carries roughly 170,000 clones, more than 70% recorded once. The source material was PBMCs. Every receptor here comes from a woman between 50 and 59 years old in good health and CMV-seropositive.

This clone was seen a handful of times. V usage is TRBV6-1 and J usage is TRBJ1-1, with 7 bases lining up with TRBD1. The germline gives CDR1 MNHNS, CDR2 SASEGT. V gave up 5 bases and J gave up 5 bases; unmatched junction bases: 5. This CDR3 is 13 amino acids long. The DNA of the CDR3 is TGTGCCAGCAGTTCACAGGGGTATACTGAAGCTTTCTTT. Its translation: CASSSQGYTEAFF.

The rearrangement uses TRBV11-3 and TRBJ2-2; 8 nucleotides align to TRBD1. Germline CDR1 and CDR2: SGHNT and YENEEA. The ends lost 4 bases at V and 4 bases at J; junction bases unmatched: 8. The CDR3 extends over 16 amino acids. CDR3 protein: CASSSGAGGITGELFF. CDR3 nucleotides: TGTGCCAGCAGCTCGGGGGCAGGGGGCATCACCGGGGAGCTGTTTTTT.

The genes are TRBV7-8 and TRBJ2-1; 9 bases align to TRBD2. Germline V CDR1 and CDR2: SGHVS, FQNEAQ. This CDR3 spans 13 amino acids. After removal of 5 bases from V and 12 bases from J, the junction contained 8 bases not matched to a gene. The CDR3: CASSQVAGAGQFF. As DNA, the CDR3 is TGTGCCAGCAGCCAAGTAGCGGGAGCTGGGCAGTTCTTC.

The chain employs TRBV7-2 and TRBJ2-7; TRBD2 is a possible D gene (6 bases). The CDR3 runs 14 residues. Trimming pared 5 bases from V and 6 bases from J, leaving 17 bases between. The germline CDR1 and CDR2 sequences are SGHTA and FQGNSA. The CDR3 nucleotides read TGTGCCAGCAGCGTGGGACGGGAGTTTGGCGAGCAGTACTTC. It yields the protein CASSVGREFGEQYF.

The chain couples TRBV6-5 to TRBJ1-5, with D possibly TRBD1 on 6 matching bases. V gave up 6 bases and J gave up 1 base, with 13 bases separating them. Germline V gene data show CDR1 as MNHEY and CDR2 as SVGAGI. The CDR3 sequence is 15 residues long. The CDR3 spells CASRGGARSNQPQHF. The DNA for the CDR3 is TGTGCCAGCAGGGGGGGGGCGCGGAGCAATCAGCCCCAGCATTTT.

The gene calls are TRBV4-3 and TRBJ2-7, with TRBD2 matching over 8 bases. Germline CDR1 is LGHNA and CDR2 is YSLEER. The V and J ends lost 2 bases and 5 bases, in that order; junction bases with no gene match: 11. There are 16 residues in the CDR3. The CDR3 here is CASSQLMASGSNEQYF. The CDR3 DNA follows: TGCGCCAGCAGCCAATTGATGGCTAGCGGGTCGAACGAGCAGTACTTC.

The chain joins TRBV5-4 to TRBJ2-1, with 10 positions matching TRBD2. The CDR3 is made up of 15 amino acids. V was clipped by 0 bases and J by 7 bases; unmatched bases: 4. CDR1 SGHNT and CDR2 YYREEE come from the germline V gene (reference sequence). CDR3 sequence: CASSLERGGPNEQFF. CDR3 nucleotides: TGTGCCAGCAGCTTGGAGCGGGGGGGCCCAAATGAGCAGTTCTTC.

The chain combines TRBV2 with TRBJ2-7; 9 positions match TRBD2. This CDR3 is 16 amino acids long. Losses at the gene ends were 5 bases for V and 2 bases for J; bases not matched to a gene: 10. Germline values: CDR1 SNHLY, CDR2 FYNNEI. The CDR3 sequence is CASSPPPSGVAYEQYF. Here the CDR3 DNA reads TGTGCCAGCAGTCCCCCTCCTAGCGGGGTTGCCTACGAGCAGTACTTC. The full variable domain, completed using reference TRBV2 and TRBJ2-7, is EPEVTQTPSHQVTQMGQEVILRCVPISNHLYFYWYRQILGQKVEFLVSFYNNEISEKSEIFDDQFSVERPDGSNFTLKIRSTKLEDSAMYFCASSPPPSGVAYEQYFGPGTRLTVT.

The V call is TRBV6-5, the J call TRBJ2-7, with 7 bases aligning to TRBD1. Trimming at V came to 4 bases and at J to 2 bases, leaving 5 bases not matched to a gene. This CDR3 spans 14 amino acids. Germline CDR1 MNHEY, CDR2 SVGAGI. CDR3 loop: CASSSTTGAYEQYF. In nucleotides, the CDR3 is TGTGCCAGCAGTTCAACAACAGGGGCCTACGAGCAGTACTTC.

On this clone itself: One junction end disagrees with the germline gene, perhaps due to a read error. This same CDR3 is encoded by further DNA sequences in the sample. V is TRBV5-1 and J is TRBJ1-1; a weak D match, TRBD1 (6 bases). Germline CDR1 SGHRS, CDR2 YFSETQ. CDR3 size: 17 residues. This CDR3 is CASSWGPQGDKNTEAFF. Written as DNA, the CDR3 is TGCGCCAGCAGCTGGGGTCCCCAAGGGGACAAAAACACCGAAGCTTTCTTT.

This rearrangement joins TRBV19 to TRBJ2-2, with a possible D match to TRBD1 (6 bases). The CDR3 is made up of 14 amino acids. The V end lost 5 bases, the J end lost 1 base, and 8 bases lay between the germline ends. Germline values: CDR1 LNHDA, CDR2 SQIVND (reference sequence). The CDR3 nucleotides read TGTGCCAGTAGTGTACAGGGGAACACCGGGGAGCTGTTTTTT. Its protein is CASSVQGNTGELFF.

The rearrangement joins TRBV25-1 to TRBJ2-1; maybe TRBD2 (6 bases). The germline V gene encodes CDR1 MGHDK and CDR2 SYGVNS. V was trimmed by 3 bases and J by 2 bases, leaving 14 bases between them. The CDR3 is 16 residues long. CDR3 nucleotide sequence: TGTGCCAGCAGTGATAGTAACCGGGGGACCTACAATGAGCAGTTCTTC. Encoded protein: CASSDSNRGTYNEQFF.

This clone was detected only a few times. The rearrangement uses TRBV9 and TRBJ1-4; possible D gene TRBD1, 6 bases. The CDR3 contains 15 residues. Germline loops: CDR1 SGDLS, CDR2 YYNGEE. Trimming removed 3 bases from V and 4 bases from J, with 13 bases in between. This CDR3 reads CASSAGNRVNEKLFF. In nucleotides, the CDR3 is TGTGCCAGCAGCGCAGGGAACAGGGTTAATGAAAAACTGTTTTTT.

This clone appeared once. V and J are TRBV6-6 and TRBJ1-4, with D possibly TRBD1 on 6 matching bases. Per germline, CDR1 MNHNY and CDR2 SVGAGI (reference sequence). The CDR3 runs to 16 residues. Trimming left V 6 bases short and J 7 bases short, with 21 bases between. DNA of the CDR3: TGTGCCAGCAGCCGTAGGGGGGGCAGGGGTGGTGAAAAACTGTTTTTT. Its protein is CASSRRGGRGGEKLFF.

This clone was seen only a few times. V and J are TRBV9 and TRBJ2-7; 8 bases match TRBD1. The CDR3 covers 14 residues. Trimming took 2 bases from V and 6 from J; bases not matched to a gene: 7. CDR1 SGDLS and CDR2 YYNGEE come from the germline V gene. The chain's CDR3 is CASSVGQGPSEQYF. The CDR3 DNA is TGTGCCAGCAGCGTTGGACAGGGTCCATCCGAGCAGTACTTC.

This clone was seen a few times. This chain joins TRBV5-1 and TRBJ2-2, with D maybe TRBD1 (5 bases). V was cut by 2 bases and J by 3 bases, with 5 bases left in between. The length of the CDR3 is 13 residues. Per the germline V gene, CDR1 is SGHRS and CDR2 is YFSETQ. CDR3 region: CASSFRDTGELFF. DNA for the CDR3: TGCGCCAGCAGCTTCAGGGACACCGGGGAGCTGTTTTTT.

This clone turned up a few times. This rearrangement joins TRBV5-1 to TRBJ2-5, with D hard to call. The assigned J gene may be wrong: the sequence end matches TRBJ2-7 better. The CDR3 contains 13 residues. CDR1 and CDR2 (germline): SGHRS, YFSETQ. CDR3 loop: CASSSDNTYEQYF. The CDR3 nucleotides read TGCGCCAGCAGCTCCGATAATACCTACGAGCAGTACTTC.

This clone is a singleton in its sample. The chain links TRBV5-1 to TRBJ1-2, with 9 bases identical to TRBD1. After removal of 4 bases from V and 7 bases from J, the junction contained 8 bases not matched to a gene. This CDR3 is 14 amino acids long. Per germline, CDR1 SGHRS and CDR2 YFSETQ. CDR3 nucleotide sequence: TGCGCCAGCAGCCTAGGGGACAGGGACAGTGGCTACACCTTC. It translates to CASSLGDRDSGYTF.